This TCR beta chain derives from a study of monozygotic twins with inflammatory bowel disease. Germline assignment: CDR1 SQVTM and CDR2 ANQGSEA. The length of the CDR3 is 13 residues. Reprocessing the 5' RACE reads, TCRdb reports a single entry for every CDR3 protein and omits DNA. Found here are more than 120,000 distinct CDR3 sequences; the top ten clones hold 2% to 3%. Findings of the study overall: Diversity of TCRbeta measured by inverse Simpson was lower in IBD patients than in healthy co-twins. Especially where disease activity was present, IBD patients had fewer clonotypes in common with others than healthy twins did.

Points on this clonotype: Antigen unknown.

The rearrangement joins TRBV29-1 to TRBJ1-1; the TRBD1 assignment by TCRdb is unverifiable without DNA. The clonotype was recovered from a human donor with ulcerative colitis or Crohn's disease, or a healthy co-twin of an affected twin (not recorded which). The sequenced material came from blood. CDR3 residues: CSGLGSPNTEAFF.